This T cell receptor beta chain emerged from a study of T cells in Graves' hyperthyroidism and ophthalmopathy. The CDR3 is 12 residues long. The V gene's germline CDR1 is MNHEY and CDR2 SVGEGT. With 4 bases removed from V and 8 bases from J, the gap between germline ends came to 11 bases. TCR beta CDR3 regions were amplified from RNA. RT-PCR in the first round (using the HTBI primer set) targeted the TCR CDR3. MiXCR was run by TCRdb on the multiplex PCR reads, yielding one entry per CDR3 protein. This sample has a few hundred thousand distinct CDR3 sequences; 22% occur once, and the top ten carry 45% to 55%.

The rearrangement uses TRBV6-2 or TRBV6-3 and TRBJ1-1; D is uncertain. The sequencing input was blood. This TCR was sampled from a woman in her 70s with Graves' ophthalmopathy. CDR3 in DNA: TGTGCCAGCAGTTTTCCACGCAGAGAAGCTTTCTTT. It specifies CASSFPRREAFF.